This T cell receptor (beta chain) was obtained from a study of blood T cell repertoires in COVID-19. Assay used: immunoSEQ multiplex PCR; TCRdb lists only in-frame clones, some missing. The repertoire holds about 98,000 clones, with approximately 86% as singletons. The CDR3 has 16 residues. Germline V gene data show CDR1 as SGHKS and CDR2 as YYEKEE (reference sequence). V was clipped by 5 bases and J by 5 bases; unmatched bases: 13. The sample consisted of peripheral blood. This rearrangement joins TRBV5-5 to TRBJ1-2; 9 bases agree with TRBD1. This TCR was recovered from an older man with active or convalescent COVID-19. CDR3 sequence (DNA): TGTGCCAGCAGACTCAGACCGGGACAGGGTGTTTATGGCTACACCTTC. Translation gives CASRLRPGQGVYGYTF.